This entry describes one TCR beta chain. Its specificity is not known. The treatment was: oral pan-JAK inhibitor, 5-10 mg twice daily. Investigators sorted PBMCs to obtain both CD4+ and CD8+ T cells. These data originate in a study of CD8+ T cells in alopecia areata. Regarding the study as a whole: Administration of tofacitinib significantly diminished scalp clonality and expanded CD8+ clones within the top 100. Across lesional scalp, and particularly alopecia totalis/universalis, clonality surpassed that of normal scalp.

Trimming took off 4 bases at V and 8 bases at J, with 8 bases between the two ends. Germline CDR1 MGHDK, CDR2 SYGVNS. CDR3 length: 11 residues. In each case, RNA was isolated and then reverse transcribed into cDNA as the sequencing template. Using immunoSEQ multiplex PCR, the repertoire was profiled, and TCRdb retains in-frame clones only, with some absent. The sample holds 150,000 or so clones; 58% are singletons and the top ten take approximately 16%. The clonotype originates from a human donor with alopecia areata. The sample in question was CD4+ T cells sorted from blood, obtained around week 55, from a patient treated with tofacitinib. The chain has TRBV25-1 and TRBJ1-1, with D maybe TRBD1 (5 bases). The chain's CDR3 is CASSGNREAFF. The CDR3, as DNA: TGTGCCAGCAGTGGTAACAGGGAAGCTTTCTTT.